The entry that follows covers one TCR beta chain sequence. The data belong to a study of response to subunit inactivated influenza vaccine. TCRdb re-analysed the RT-PCR reads in MiXCR, keeping a single row per CDR3 protein. In the table there are 150,000 to 200,000 distinct CDR3 sequences, over 9.5% of which are singletons. This CDR3 has 15 amino acids. Germline CDR1 reads ENHRY; CDR2 reads SYGVKD. Trimming left V 7 bases short and J 3 bases short, with 18 bases between. The same data also went into a second study, on T cells expressing NK-cell markers. That source notes: Scientists made TCR beta cDNA using 5'RACE template switching with UMIs. With respect to HCMV, seven of the eight sequenced donors were seropositive, and one was seronegative. Sorting was restricted to alpha-beta TCR T cells by an anti-gamma-delta TCR antibody in several experiments. In a group of 5 to 7 donors, dominant NKG2C+ clonotypes represented about 1.0-7.5% of CD8+ T cells. HCMV specificity of expanded NKG2C+ T cell clones remained unclear.

The sequences come from CD8+ T cells sorted from PBMCs, collected roughly 12 days after vaccination. The chain is built from TRBV10-3 and TRBJ1-2, with D possibly being TRBD1 (6 bases). This TCR was recovered from a man aged 50-60 years who received an inactivated influenza vaccine. The CDR3 DNA follows: TGTGCCATCACTGGGGGCACAGGAGGATACTATGGCTACACCTTC. Translation gives CAITGGTGGYYGYTF.